Listed below are T cell receptor beta chains from one sample, sequenced in a study of blood T cell repertoires in COVID-19. The assay was immunoSEQ multiplex PCR, and TCRdb's table has in-frame clones only and misses some. The sample has over 130,000 clones; 77% are singletons. The sequenced material came from peripheral blood. Every receptor here comes from a woman in her forties or fifties with active or convalescent COVID-19. Both conserved end residues are part of each CDR3. The order of the fields is J gene, V gene, clone size, CDR3 protein. The listing skips clone size in some rows; elsewhere it reads once, few, many or a size class.

>TRBJ2-2|TRBV19|.
CASKSLTSAGELFF
>TRBJ1-3|TRBV29-1|.
CSVETRDRVDTIYF
>TRBJ2-7|TRBV7-2|.
CASSSRLAGTQEQYF
>TRBJ2-3|TRBV7-2|.
CASSSPNQGTQYF
>TRBJ2-5|TRBV19|few
CASSRTDQETQYF
>TRBJ2-7|TRBV19|.
CAHIPREGRGEQYF
>TRBJ1-1|TRBV12-2|few
CASRLYGTGGTKAFF
>TRBJ2-7|TRBV7-3|.
CASSLGQGMLYEQYF
>TRBJ2-5|TRBV5-5|.
CASSLFAGGPLETQYF
>TRBJ2-1|TRBV4-2|.
CASSQDIGGYNEQFF
>TRBJ1-5|TRBV5-6|few
CASSLGPRAGGLYSPQHF
>TRBJ2-2|TRBV10-3|once
CAISESPKAGTNTGELFF
>TRBJ2-1|TRBV7-3|once
CASSLYGTSSYNEQFF
>TRBJ1-2|TRBV7-9|.
CASSLGQGLHGYTF
>TRBJ2-5|TRBV7-2|.
CASSPDRGPQETQYF
>TRBJ2-1|TRBV9|.
CASSPLRTGEQFF
>TRBJ1-1|TRBV7-2|.
CASSLEKGRLTEAFF
>TRBJ2-7|TRBV28|.
CASSLIQGEQYF
>TRBJ2-7|TRBV6-5|.
CATARQGQGEQYF
>TRBJ1-2|TRBV28|.
CASSLPRGGYGYTF
>TRBJ1-2|TRBV9|few
CASTSTGNYGYTF
>TRBJ2-7|TRBV28|few
CASSLPGKVGEQYF
>TRBJ2-7|TRBV18|once
CASSPGEGFSYEQYF